This TCR beta chain was sequenced in a study of blood T cell repertoires in COVID-19. In the study overall: Whether acute or convalescent, the COVID-19 samples came from the United States, Italy and Spain. PBMCs, B-cell-depleted T cells, or T cells provided the cDNA or gDNA that made up the material.

This clone showed up just a few times. Trimming left V 5 bases short and J 2 bases short, with 12 bases between. Looked up from germline, CDR1 is LNHDA and CDR2 is SQIVND (reference sequence). The CDR3 is 14 residues long. In the original processing: Amplified reference gene primers provided the basis for estimating nucleated cell counts. Assay used: immunoSEQ multiplex PCR; TCRdb lists only in-frame clones, some missing. V and J calls plus clone size are reproduced from that table; the DNA served to infer D and trimming. The sample comprises roughly 200,000 clones, about 85% of which are singletons, and about 20% rests with the top ten.

The TCR was taken from a person aged 70 to 79 with COVID-19, enrolled during active disease. The sample consisted of peripheral blood. V is TRBV19 and J is TRBJ1-2, with a weak D call TRBD1 (6 bases). CDR3 sequence reads: CASSPRQVNYGYTF. The CDR3 nucleotides are TGTGCCAGTAGTCCACGACAGGTCAACTATGGCTACACCTTC.